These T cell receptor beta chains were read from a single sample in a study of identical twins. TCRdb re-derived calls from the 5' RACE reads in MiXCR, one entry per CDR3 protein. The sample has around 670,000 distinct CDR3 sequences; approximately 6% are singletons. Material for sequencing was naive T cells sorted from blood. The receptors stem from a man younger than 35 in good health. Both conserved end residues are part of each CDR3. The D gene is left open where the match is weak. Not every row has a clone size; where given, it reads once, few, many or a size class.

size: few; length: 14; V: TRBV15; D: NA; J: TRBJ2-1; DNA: TGTGCCACCAGCAGAGTCCTAGCTTACAATGAGCAGTTCTTC; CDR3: CATSRVLAYNEQFF
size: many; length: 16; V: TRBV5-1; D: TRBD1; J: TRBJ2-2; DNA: TGCGCCAGCAGCTTTATTCGGACAGGGGACACCGGGGAGCTGTTTTTT; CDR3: CASSFIRTGDTGELFF
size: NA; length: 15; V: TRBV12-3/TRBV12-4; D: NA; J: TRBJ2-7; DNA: TGTGCCAGCAGTTTTGGCAACGCCCCCTACTACGAGCAGTACTTC; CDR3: CASSFGNAPYYEQYF
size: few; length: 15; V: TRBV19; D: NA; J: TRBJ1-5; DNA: TGTGCCAGTAGTATGACAGAGTTGTTGACTCAGCCCCAGCATTTT; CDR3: CASSMTELLTQPQHF
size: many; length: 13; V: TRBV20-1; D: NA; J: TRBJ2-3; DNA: TGCAGTGCTCCGGGCAGGAACACAGATACGCAGTATTTT; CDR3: CSAPGRNTDTQYF
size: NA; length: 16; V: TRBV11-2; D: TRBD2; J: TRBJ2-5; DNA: TGTGCCAGCAGCTTAGAGGGACTAGCGCCACAAGAGACCCAGTACTTC; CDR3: CASSLEGLAPQETQYF
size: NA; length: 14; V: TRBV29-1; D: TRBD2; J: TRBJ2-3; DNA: TGCGGGACCCCCGGGGGGTTAAGCACAGATACGCAGTATTTT; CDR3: CGTPGGLSTDTQYF
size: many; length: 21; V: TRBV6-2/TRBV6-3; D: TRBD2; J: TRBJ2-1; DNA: TGTGCCAGCAGTTACCCCCCACTAGCGGGTGCCCTCCTGATCTCCTACAATGAGCAGTTCTTC; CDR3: CASSYPPLAGALLISYNEQFF
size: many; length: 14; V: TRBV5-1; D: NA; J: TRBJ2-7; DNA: TGCGCCAGCAGCACGGGGACTGCTACCTACGAGCAGTACTTC; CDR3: CASSTGTATYEQYF
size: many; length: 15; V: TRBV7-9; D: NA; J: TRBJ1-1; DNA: TGTGCCAGCAGCTTAGATAACTGGGGGGAATCTGAAGCTTTCTTT; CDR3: CASSLDNWGESEAFF
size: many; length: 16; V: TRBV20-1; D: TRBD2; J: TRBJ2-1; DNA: TGCAGTGCTAGGGTTAGCGGGCGGGTTGATGTTAATGAGCAGTTCTTC; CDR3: CSARVSGRVDVNEQFF
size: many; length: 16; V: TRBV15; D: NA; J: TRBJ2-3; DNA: TGTGCCACCAGTAGAGGCCGGGACATCCTAGGAGATACGCAGTATTTT; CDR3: CATSRGRDILGDTQYF
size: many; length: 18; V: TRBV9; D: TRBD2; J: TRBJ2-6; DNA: TGTGCCAGCAGCCCCACGGGACTAGTTTACTCTGGGGCCAACGTCCTGACTTTC; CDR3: CASSPTGLVYSGANVLTF
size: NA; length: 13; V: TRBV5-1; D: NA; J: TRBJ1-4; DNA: TGCGCCAGCAGCTTGGCCGGAAGGAGCAAACTGTTTTTT; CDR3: CASSLAGRSKLFF
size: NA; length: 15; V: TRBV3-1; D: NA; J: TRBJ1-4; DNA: TGTGCCAGCAGCCAAGAAAGATTACAAGGGGAAAAACTGTTTTTT; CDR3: CASSQERLQGEKLFF
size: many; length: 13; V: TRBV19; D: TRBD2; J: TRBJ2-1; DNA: TGTGCCAGTACGGCTAGCGGGAGTTATGAGCAGTTCTTC; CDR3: CASTASGSYEQFF
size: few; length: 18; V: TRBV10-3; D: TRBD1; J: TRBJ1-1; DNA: TGTGCCATCAGTGAGTCGATAGGTGGACAGGGAACGGACACTGAAGCTTTCTTT; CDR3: CAISESIGGQGTDTEAFF
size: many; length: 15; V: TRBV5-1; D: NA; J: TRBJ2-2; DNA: TGCGCCAGCCTCCCGATGGGGGGTAACACCGGGGAGCTGTTTTTT; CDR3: CASLPMGGNTGELFF
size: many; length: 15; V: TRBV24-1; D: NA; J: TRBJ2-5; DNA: TGTGCCACCAGTGATCCCGGGACCCTCGGAGAGACCCAGTACTTC; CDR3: CATSDPGTLGETQYF
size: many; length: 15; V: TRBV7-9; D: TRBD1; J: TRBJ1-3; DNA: TGTGCCTACCCCAGGGGGGCACAAATCTGGAACACCATATATTTT; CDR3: CAYPRGAQIWNTIYF
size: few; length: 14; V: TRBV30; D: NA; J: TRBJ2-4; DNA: TGTGCCTGGAGTGTACTATTAGCCAAAAACATTCAGTACTTC; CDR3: CAWSVLLAKNIQYF
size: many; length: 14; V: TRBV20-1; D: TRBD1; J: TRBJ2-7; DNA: TGCAGTGCTAGTAGTCATTCCCAGGGGGCCGAGCAGTACTTC; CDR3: CSASSHSQGAEQYF
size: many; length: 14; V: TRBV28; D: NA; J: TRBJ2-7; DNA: TGTGCCAGCATCCCCCGGGGCAGCTCCTACGAGCAGTACTTC; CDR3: CASIPRGSSYEQYF
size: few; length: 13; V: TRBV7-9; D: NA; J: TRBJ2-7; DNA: TGTGCCAGCAGCTTCAACAGGGACGCCGAGCAGTACTTC; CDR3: CASSFNRDAEQYF
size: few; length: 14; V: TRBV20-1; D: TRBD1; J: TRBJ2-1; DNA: TGCAGTGCTAGGGACAGGGTGGGGAGATATGAGCAGTTCTTC; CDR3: CSARDRVGRYEQFF
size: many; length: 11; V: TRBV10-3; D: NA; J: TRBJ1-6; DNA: TGTGCCATCAGTGATCCTTCACCCCTCCACTTT; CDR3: CAISDPSPLHF
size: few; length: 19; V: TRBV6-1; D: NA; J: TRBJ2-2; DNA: TGTGCCAGCAGTCCCCCGCACGGGAGCGGGCTAGTTGAGACCGGGGAGCTGTTTTTT; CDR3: CASSPPHGSGLVETGELFF
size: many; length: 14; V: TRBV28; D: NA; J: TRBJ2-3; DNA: TGTGCCAGCAGTTCCAGGTGGGGCACAGATACGCAGTATTTT; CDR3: CASSSRWGTDTQYF
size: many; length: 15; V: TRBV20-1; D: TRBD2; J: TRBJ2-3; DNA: TGCAGTGCTAGTTGGCCTAGCGGTCCCACGAATACGCAGTATTTT; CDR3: CSASWPSGPTNTQYF
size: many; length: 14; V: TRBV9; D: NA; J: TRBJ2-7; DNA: TGTGCCAGCAGCTCCAGACTTAGGTCCGACGAGCAGTACTTC; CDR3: CASSSRLRSDEQYF
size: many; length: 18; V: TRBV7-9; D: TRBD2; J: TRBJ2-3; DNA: TGTGCCAGCAGCTTAGTCGGGCCTAGCGGAGCTTTGGTCGATACGCAGTATTTT; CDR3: CASSLVGPSGALVDTQYF
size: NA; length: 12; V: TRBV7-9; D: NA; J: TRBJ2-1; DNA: TGTGCCAGCAGCTCCCCACCGGGGGAGCAGTTCTTC; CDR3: CASSSPPGEQFF
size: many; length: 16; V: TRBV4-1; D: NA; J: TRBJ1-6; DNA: TGCGCCAGCAGCCAAGATGGCTATAATGGGGATTCACCCCTCCACTTT; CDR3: CASSQDGYNGDSPLHF
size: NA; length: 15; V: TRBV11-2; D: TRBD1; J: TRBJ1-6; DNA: TGTGCCAGCAGCAGGACAGGGGGCCCCTATTCACCCCTCCACTTT; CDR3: CASSRTGGPYSPLHF
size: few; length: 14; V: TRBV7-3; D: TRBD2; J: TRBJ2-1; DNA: TGTGCCAGCAGCTCCCCGGGACTAGCGGAAGAGCAGTTCTTC; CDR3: CASSSPGLAEEQFF
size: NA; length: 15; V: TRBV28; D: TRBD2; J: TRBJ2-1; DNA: TGTGCCAGCATCCCGGGGGGGGCAGGGGCGAATGAGCAGTTCTTC; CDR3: CASIPGGAGANEQFF
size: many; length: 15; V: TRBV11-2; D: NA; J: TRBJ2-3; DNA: TGTGCCAGCAGCCTGAGGAAGGGCCCCACAGATACGCAGTATTTT; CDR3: CASSLRKGPTDTQYF
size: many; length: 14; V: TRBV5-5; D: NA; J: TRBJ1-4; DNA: TGTGCCAGCAGCACAGCACTTTGGAGTGAAAAACTGTTTTTT; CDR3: CASSTALWSEKLFF
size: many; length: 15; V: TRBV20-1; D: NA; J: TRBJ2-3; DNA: TGCAGTGCTGCGACAGGCACACAAGCGCCAGATACGCAGTATTTT; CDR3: CSAATGTQAPDTQYF
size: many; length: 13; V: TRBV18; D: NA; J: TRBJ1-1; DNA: TGTGCCAGCTCAACCTCTTGGAACACTGAAGCTTTCTTT; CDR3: CASSTSWNTEAFF
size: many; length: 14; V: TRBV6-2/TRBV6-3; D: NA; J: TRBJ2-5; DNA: TGTGCCAGCAGTTTCCTCAGAGTACAAGAGACCCAGTACTTC; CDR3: CASSFLRVQETQYF
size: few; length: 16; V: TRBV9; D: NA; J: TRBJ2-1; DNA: TGTGCCAGCAGCGTAGGGGGTAGCGTAACCTACAATGAGCAGTTCTTC; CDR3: CASSVGGSVTYNEQFF
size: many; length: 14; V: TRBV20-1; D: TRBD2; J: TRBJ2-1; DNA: TGCAGTGCTAGTTATCTAGCGGCCGCCGGTGAGCAGTTCTTC; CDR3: CSASYLAAAGEQFF
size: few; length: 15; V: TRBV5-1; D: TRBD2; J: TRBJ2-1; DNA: TGCGCCAGCAGCTTTGCTAGCGGCACCTACAATGAGCAGTTCTTC; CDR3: CASSFASGTYNEQFF
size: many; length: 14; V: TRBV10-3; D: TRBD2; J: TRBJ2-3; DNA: TGTGCCATCAGCCAACAGCGGGACGCCACCACGCAGTATTTT; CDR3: CAISQQRDATTQYF